These 16 T cell receptor beta chains share one sample of origin, sequenced in a study of vaccination and CD4 T cells after COVID-19 (dated by TCRdb to 2022 to 2024). The treatment or condition label for this specimen denotes: approximately nine-day PBMC culture with coronavirus spike peptide pools or control peptides (ViraFEST assay). These receptors lack a known antigen. The library was produced with PCR. Instrument on record: Illumina iSeq 100. DNA from cultured CD4+ T cells underwent TCR sequencing with the Oncomine TCR Beta short-read assay at the Johns Hopkins FTIC core. In TCRdb, the public reads were trimmed at Q25 with fastp and aligned with MiXCR, with productive beta chains retained. When rows share a CDR3 protein, they turn into one entry using the most common DNA and genes. The sample table lists around 10,000 distinct CDR3 sequences, about 65% of them with a count of one. The top ten clonotypes cover about a third of the sample.

Sequenced input: CD4+ T cells from blood, cultured in vitro. The source of these receptors is a human donor who had recovered from COVID-19.

This clonotype ranks as large. This chain links TRBV6-1 with TRBJ1-5; the D gene is possibly TRBD1 (5 bases). The length of the CDR3 is 16 residues. With 10 bases removed from V and 0 bases from J, the gap between germline ends came to 19 bases. CDR1 and CDR2 (germline): MNHNS, SASEGT. CDR3 sequence reads: CATSELPGDSNQPQHF. The CDR3, as DNA: TGTGCCACCAGCGAGTTACCGGGGGATAGCAATCAGCCCCAGCATTTT.

The rearrangement joins TRBV10-1 to TRBJ1-2, with 8 bases identical to TRBD1. This CDR3 is built from 16 residues. Germline V gives CDR1 WNHNN, CDR2 SYGVQD (reference sequence). The V segment lost 0 bases and the J segment 4 bases; nucleotides outside the gene matches: 7. The CDR3 loop is CASSESRDRPFYGYTF. In nucleotides, the CDR3 is TGCGCCAGCAGTGAGTCCAGGGACAGGCCTTTCTATGGCTACACCTTC.

The J gene is TRBJ1-5, the V gene TRBV27; D is perhaps TRBD1 (6 bases). V was clipped by 8 bases and J by 2 bases, with 13 bases between them. Germline V gene data show CDR1 as MNHEY and CDR2 as SMNVEV (reference sequence). CDR3 size: 14 residues. CDR3 DNA sequence: TGTGCCAGCTATAGGGGGAAACGCAATCAGCCCCAGCATTTT. Protein sequence: CASYRGKRNQPQHF.

The rearrangement joins TRBV3-1 to TRBJ2-7; TRBD2 agrees at 11 bases. Germline loops: CDR1 LGHDT, CDR2 YNNKEL (reference sequence). The J segment lost 5 bases and the V segment lost 4 bases, leaving 10 bases of the junction unmatched. This CDR3 comprises 16 residues. CDR3 amino acids: CASSPTSGSPWNEQYF. Here the CDR3 DNA reads TGTGCCAGCAGCCCAACTAGCGGGAGTCCGTGGAACGAGCAGTACTTC.

The chain is built from TRBV6-2 or TRBV6-3 and TRBJ2-2; the D is unclear. The CDR3 length is 13 residues. Trimming cost V 6 bases and J 6 bases, with 11 bases left between them. Germline V gene lookup returns CDR1 MNHEY and CDR2 SVGEGT. CDR3 loop: CASSPLVPGELFF. The CDR3 DNA sequence: TGTGCCAGCAGCCCCCTCGTACCCGGGGAGCTGTTTTTT.

V is TRBV20-1 and J is TRBJ2-7; a weak D match, TRBD1 (6 bases). V lost 7 bases and J lost 2, with 9 bases in between. The CDR3 loop spans 11 amino acids. Germline CDR1 and CDR2: DFQATT and SNEGSKA (reference sequence). The CDR3 DNA reads TGCAGTGGGACAGAAGCCTACGAGCAGTACTTC. It translates to CSGTEAYEQYF.

V and J are TRBV11-3 and TRBJ1-1; maybe TRBD1 (5 bases). CDR3 length: 18 residues. V was trimmed by 0 bases and J by 3 bases, leaving 20 bases between them. Germline CDR1 reads SGHNT; CDR2 reads YENEEA. CDR3 bases: TGTGCCAGCAGCTTAGAAGGGCGGTGGGGGTCTGTCGACACTGAAGCTTTCTTT. Translated, it gives CASSLEGRWGSVDTEAFF.

The V call is TRBV20-1, the J call TRBJ2-1; 13 nucleotides match TRBD2. The CDR3 has 16 residues. V was pared by 3 bases and J by 4 bases, with 6 bases of the junction left unmatched. The V gene's germline CDR1 is DFQATT and CDR2 SNEGSKA (reference sequence). The CDR3 nucleotides are TGCAGTGCTAGCGGACTAGCGGGGGCCCCTTACAATGAGCAGTTCTTC. It specifies CSASGLAGAPYNEQFF.

This clonotype came up once. This chain links TRBV6-1 with TRBJ1-2; 8 bases map to TRBD1. The CDR3 spans 12 residues. Germline assignment: CDR1 MNHNS and CDR2 SASEGT. The V gene end was trimmed by 6 bases and the J gene end by 8 bases; junction bases not matched to a gene: 5. In DNA, the CDR3 is TGTGCCAGCAGCAACAGGGGGAAAGGCTACACCTTC. Translating gives CASSNRGKGYTF.

The chain uses TRBV20-1 and TRBJ1-4; 9 bases map to TRBD1. The junction had 12 bases not matched to a gene; V was cut back by 4 bases and J by 12 bases. Germline CDR1 DFQATT, CDR2 SNEGSKA (reference sequence). This CDR3 has 14 amino acids. CDR3 amino acids: CSATGQGKMEELFF. DNA of the CDR3: TGCAGTGCTACTGGACAGGGGAAAATGGAAGAACTGTTTTTT.

This sequence joins TRBV6-1 and TRBJ1-5, with D unresolved. The length of the CDR3 is 14 residues. CDR1 is MNHNS and CDR2 is SASEGT in the germline V gene. Deletions cut 8 bases from V and 0 bases from J, with 11 bases between. The CDR3 nucleotides read TGTGCCAGCGCCAAACAGAATAGCAATCAGCCCCAGCATTTT. Protein sequence: CASAKQNSNQPQHF.

The chain uses TRBV7-9 and TRBJ1-6; D uncertain. V was trimmed by 5 bases and J by 10 bases, leaving 15 bases between them. Germline V lookup: CDR1 SEHNR, CDR2 FQNEAQ (reference sequence). The CDR3 extends over 14 amino acids. CDR3 amino acids: CASSVMGNSSPLHF. The DNA for the CDR3 is TGTGCCAGCAGCGTCATGGGGAATTCCTCACCCCTCCACTTT.

The chain has TRBV6-2 or TRBV6-3 and TRBJ2-7; D is perhaps TRBD1 (5 bases). CDR1 and CDR2 (germline): MNHEY, SVGEGT. V was pared by 5 bases and J by 6 bases, with 17 bases between. CDR3 length equals 14 residues. The CDR3 DNA is TGTGCCAGCAGTCCAAGGGGCTTCCTACCCGAGCAGTACTTC. This codes for CASSPRGFLPEQYF.

The chain is built from TRBV27 and TRBJ2-3; unclear D gene. Trimming left V 4 bases short and J 1 base short, with 6 bases between. The CDR3 is 13 amino acids. Germline loops: CDR1 MNHEY, CDR2 SMNVEV (reference sequence). CDR3 in amino acids: CASSSTGTDTQYF. CDR3 sequence (DNA): TGTGCCAGCAGTTCCACAGGCACAGATACGCAGTATTTT.

The chain combines TRBV7-2 with TRBJ1-5; no definite D call. This CDR3 has 15 amino acids. V was trimmed by 4 bases and J by 7 bases, leaving 17 bases between them. CDR1 is SGHTA and CDR2 is FQGNSA in the germline V gene. The CDR3 sequence is CASSSPGGKEQPQHF. As DNA, the CDR3 is TGTGCCAGCAGCTCTCCTGGCGGTAAAGAACAGCCCCAGCATTTT.

The chain links TRBV7-9 to TRBJ1-6; no reliable D call. Trimming took 0 bases from V and 11 from J, leaving 5 bases between them. Germline assignment: CDR1 SEHNR and CDR2 FQNEAQ (reference sequence). This CDR3 is 12 amino acids long. This CDR3 is CASSLAGAPLHF. CDR3 bases: TGTGCCAGCAGCTTAGCCGGGGCACCCCTCCACTTT.